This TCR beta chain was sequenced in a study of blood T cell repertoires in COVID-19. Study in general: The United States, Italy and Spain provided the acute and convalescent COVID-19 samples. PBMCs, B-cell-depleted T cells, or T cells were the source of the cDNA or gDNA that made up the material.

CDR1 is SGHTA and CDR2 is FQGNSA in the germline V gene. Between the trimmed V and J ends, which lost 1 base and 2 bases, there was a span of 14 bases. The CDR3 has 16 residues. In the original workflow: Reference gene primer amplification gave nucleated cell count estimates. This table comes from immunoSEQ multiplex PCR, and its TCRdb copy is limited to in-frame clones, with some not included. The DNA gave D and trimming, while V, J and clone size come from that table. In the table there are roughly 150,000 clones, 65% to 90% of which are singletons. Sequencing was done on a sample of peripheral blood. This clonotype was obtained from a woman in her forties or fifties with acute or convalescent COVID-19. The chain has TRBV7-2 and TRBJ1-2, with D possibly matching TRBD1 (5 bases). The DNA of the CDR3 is TGTGCCAGCAGCTTAGGTCGGGGACTCATCAACTATGGCTACACCTTC. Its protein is CASSLGRGLINYGYTF.